The present entry profiles one T cell receptor beta chain with its context. Its cognate antigen has yet to be identified. Base qualities are not at hand, and no much larger clone is one base apart. The CDR3 holds 16 amino acids from the cysteine to the phenylalanine. The retained sequence is limited to the CDR3, 48 bases, with the frame set at the first base. Trimming takes 5 bases off V and 2 bases off J; junction bases not matched to a gene: 9. Reading the germline V gene gives CDR1 SGHAT and CDR2 FQNNGV. The data stem from a study of cytomegalovirus exposure and HLA in healthy donors listed by TCRdb under 2017. Background for the entire study: An earlier analysis of roughly 630 of the donors reported 250 to 350 Gb of sequence data and 117 million unique TCR beta sequences from some 180 million T cells. In a later analysis, previously published TCR beta repertoires from some 640 donors were re-analyzed and high-resolution HLA genotyping was added so that TCR occurrence patterns could be studied. In a later genetic analysis, genome-wide SNP genotypes for about 65% of the roughly 670 donors were used, and that subset was treated as a discovery cohort. In addition to the first cohort of about 650 subjects, a separate validation cohort of about 120 different subjects was used. An earlier analysis of a few hundred of the donors applied high-throughput TCR beta sequencing to assess whether each TCR beta V gene segment acted as functional or pseudogenic. The aim of the study was to test whether cataloging public T cell receptors could identify signatures of past pathogen exposure. The study used immunosequencing to profile the T cell repertoires of approximately 650 subjects and linked those repertoires to cytomegalovirus serostatus. HLA typing included class I and class II loci at four-digit resolution. Every repertoire in the discovery cohort had been generated on one and the same sequencing platform. In the later analysis, no new phenotypic data were used to find candidate immune exposures; instead, reliance was placed on TCR beta sequences and their occurrence across donors. The study combined high-throughput TCR immunosequencing, statistical association of individual TCRs with disease status, and machine learning to predict cytomegalovirus infection status. Among 350 to 400 genotyped donors of the cohort, an average of approximately 240,000 unique TCR beta nucleotide sequences were sequenced per donor, about a sixth of them non-productive. Typing coverage varied by locus: about 629-630 donors for A, B, C, DRB1 and DQB1; about 520 for DQA1; about 570 for DPA1; roughly 470 for DPB1. An early release covering 550 to 650 HLA-typed donors comprised approximately 300 gigabases of sequencing data and roughly 86 million unique TCR sequences. Because of strong linkage in the cohort, roughly five DR-DQ haplotypes were treated as single units for association and clustering. Of the 300 to 450 genotyped donors, around 81% fell in the genetic ancestry cluster associated with self-reported Caucasian donors. Donor age, sex, ethnicity and CMV serostatus were collected together with the repertoire data.

The protocol used for the library was the immunoSEQ multiplex PCR assay. For the multiplex PCR, a mixture combining 60 forward primers for TCR Vbeta segments and 13 reverse primers for TCR Jbeta segments was used. The CDR3 region of rearranged TCR beta genes was amplified from genomic DNA with a multiplex PCR assay. The Illumina HiSeq System was used to sequence the amplified TCR beta libraries as 87-base-pair reads. The original pipeline was this. In a later analysis, tens of millions of unique TCR beta chains were counted across the roughly 610 repertoires, and roughly 11 million of these chains were shared by at least two donors. A nearest-neighbor algorithm error-corrected the raw reads and collapsed the reads into unique sequences, merging closely related sequences to remove PCR and sequencing errors. V, D and J gene segments were assigned by aligning CDR3 sequences to IMGT reference sequences. Each retained sequence needed at least a six-nucleotide match to both a V gene segment and a J gene segment. Rearrangements were called productive when the CDR3 lacked stop codons and stayed in frame with V and J; all others were non-productive. CDR3 was defined according to IMGT convention as the region running from the second conserved V-encoded cysteine to the conserved J-encoded phenylalanine. In an earlier analysis of around 540 of the donors, sequences lacking an unambiguous match to a single V gene segment were excluded. In an earlier analysis of several hundred of the donors, V segments were called functional above 56.7% productive rearrangements and were called segregating when the between-donor standard deviation exceeded 5%. To diagnose cytomegalovirus status from the catalog of TCR beta chain sequences, a statistical classification framework was built. A later analysis assigned V and J genes by comparing TCR nucleotide sequences with IMGT/GENE-DB human TR gene sequences. Using the TCRdist pipeline, a later analysis assigned CDR3 sequences along with most-parsimonious VDJ recombination scenarios. In a later analysis, each TCR beta chain was defined by its CDR3 amino acid sequence together with its V-gene family, and reads lacking a unique V-gene family were excluded. To address suspected cross-contamination and a sequencing artifact, a later analysis removed roughly 640 highly shared, low-generation-probability nucleotide sequences. In a later analysis, a clonal expansion index for each public chain was calculated from normalized within-repertoire ranks of inferred template counts. Generation probabilities in a later analysis came from a VDJ recombination model fitted to out-of-frame rearrangements, and those results were checked against IGoR. In a later analysis, TCR-TCR, TCR-HLA and TCR-CMV co-occurrence was scored with hypergeometric tests, and a repertoire-size bias correction was applied to TCR pairs. False discovery rates were estimated in a later analysis by permuting HLA or CMV assignments 20 times. In a later analysis, co-occurring TCRs were grouped with DBSCAN, and TCRdist sequence similarity was added when clustering was performed within HLA-allele-positive subsets. For co-occurrence clustering, repertoires with fewer than 30,000 or more than 120,000 public chains were excluded, along with a handful of repertoires with anomalous nucleotide sharing. TCRdb holds this immuneACCESS table with in-frame rearrangements only. Some clones are missing; in checked studies, unresolved V genes explain under half, and the rest has no known cause. For V, J and clone size, that table is used; D and trimming come from the DNA. Here the sample has 150,000 to 200,000 clones; around three quarters occur a single time. Clones ranked in the top ten supply 1.9% of the sample.

Overall results and qualifications from the work: A later analysis found that TCR association rates varied across HLA loci, with DRB1 alleles showing the most associated TCRs and HLA-C alleles the fewest. Because counts were too low, around 17 rarely observed V segments, including chromosome 9 orphons, were left out of the earlier analysis of 587 of the donors. A later analysis reported that several top co-occurrence clusters appeared linked to parvovirus B19, influenza, CMV and Epstein-Barr virus. Assigning TCR associations to individual alleles was difficult when HLA alleles, especially DR and DQ, strongly co-occurred. According to a later analysis, most CMV-associated TCR beta chains appeared to be HLA-restricted, and the HLA associations seemed to be driven largely by CMV exposure. A few of the identified cytomegalovirus-associated TCR beta chains were confirmed in vitro to be specific for cytomegalovirus antigens. Roughly uniform sequencing depth across donors was assumed in presence/absence analyses, although this assumption may not hold. In a later analysis, HLA-associated TCR beta chains were found to be more clonally expanded and to have lower generation probabilities than equally common non-associated chains. The only immune exposure information available for the cohort was CMV serostatus. At a false discovery rate of 0.05, a later analysis linked around 15,000 TCR beta sequences to specific HLA alleles. Because HLA typing was missing for some donors at each locus, association tests included only the typed subset. In a later genetic analysis, fewer N-insertions in productive TCRs were reported among donors in an Asian-associated ancestry cluster than the roughly 640-donor mean. The classifier was reported to diagnose cytomegalovirus status with high specificity and sensitivity in both the original and validation cohorts. Most TCR sequences were seen in very few donors, while some public TCRs were found in many individuals. The authors suggested that the approach could potentially be extended to other disease states and immunological phenotypes. A group of highly shared sequence variants was considered likely to be a technical artifact of the sequencing pipeline. V-gene and J-gene trimming of TCR beta chains was associated with a missense DCLRE1C variant in a later genetic analysis, and the association was replicated in an independent cohort. A further reported finding was that TCR beta sequences accurately predicted the HLA-A and HLA-B alleles for most subjects in the first cohort. Because the 87-base-pair reads could not distinguish some IMGT-functional V segments, including TRBV6-2 and TRBV6-3, those segments were excluded. In an earlier analysis of 450 to 750 of the donors, most TCR beta V segments appeared in productive rearrangements about 90% or about 30% of the time, broadly matching IMGT annotations. Linkage disequilibrium might explain the correlated functional status among segregating V segments, but an unknown experimental factor could not be ruled out. Only TCR beta chains were sequenced in this cohort, and the absence of alpha or paired-chain data limited detectable features. The study gave a list of more than 150 TCR beta chains associated with cytomegalovirus.

The cohort comprised more than 550 healthy bone marrow donors. Cohort members were all nominally healthy when sampled, although unrecorded immune exposures were likely present. The donor was CMV seronegative and belonged to the group of 352 seronegative cohort members. Every donor gave a peripheral blood sample, and the peripheral blood mononuclear cells from that sample were used for TCR beta sequencing. Genomic DNA extraction from the blood cell samples was performed with the Qiagen DNeasy Blood Extraction Kit. Sequences were obtained from PBMCs. This TCR was recovered from a man aged 25-45 years in good health and CMV-seronegative. The chain is made from TRBV11-2 and TRBJ1-3, with TRBD1 identical over 7 junction bases. The CDR3 reads as follows: CASSPRQGAAGNTIYF. The sequence in DNA is TGTGCCAGCAGCCCGAGACAGGGAGCGGCTGGAAACACCATATATTTT. Beyond the CDR3, the reference TRBV11-2 and TRBJ1-3 genes provide the residues; the full variable domain reads: EAGVAQSPRYKIIEKRQSVAFWCNPISGHATLYWYQQILGQGPKLLIQFQNNGVVDDSQLPKDRFSAERLKGVDSTLKIQPAKLEDSAVYLCASSPRQGAAGNTIYFGEGSWLTVV.